These 18 T cell receptor beta chains were sequenced from one sample in a study of CXCR3-negative and CXCR3-positive naive CD8 T cells. Study conclusions and caveats: TRB CDR3s of CXCR3-positive naive cells were more hydrophobic than those of CXCR3-negative naive cells.

Their target antigens are unknown. Researchers prepared the TRB cDNA libraries using 5' RACE with UMI labels. TCRdb re-called the 5' RACE reads; one entry per CDR3 protein, DNA not given. The listing records 75,000 to 90,000 distinct CDR3 sequences. The sample taken for sequencing was naive CXCR3+ CD8+ T cells from blood. Subset here: CD45RO-CCR7+CD27+CD95- naive CD8+ T cells expressing CXCR3 (TNR3+). The receptors stem from a human donor in good health. Some clones in this sample may be carry-over from other donors' samples.

The chain uses TRBV5-6 and TRBJ2-1; without DNA, the TCRdb call of TRBD2 cannot be checked. The CDR3 is 11 residues long. Germline CDR1 is SGHDT and CDR2 is YYEEEE. CDR3 loop: CASSFGGGRFF.

The V call is TRBV12-3 or TRBV12-4, the J call TRBJ2-2; with no DNA, the TCRdb D assignment of TRBD1 cannot be verified. This CDR3 comprises 16 residues. The CDR3 reads CASSLIGQGDTGELFF.

The rearrangement joins TRBV7-6 to TRBJ1-1; TCRdb indicates TRBD1, and absent DNA this call remains unverified. Germline loops: CDR1 SGHVS, CDR2 FNYEAQ. CDR3 length: 14 amino acids. CDR3: CASSWAAGDTEAFF.

The rearrangement joins TRBV5-5 to TRBJ2-7. The CDR3 is 14 residues long. Per the germline V gene, CDR1 is SGHKS and CDR2 is YYEKEE (reference sequence). CDR3 residues: CASSLEGSSYEQYF.

The CDR3 is CATLAGHEQFF. The chain carries TRBV12-3 or TRBV12-4 and TRBJ2-1; the TRBD2 assignment by TCRdb is unverifiable without DNA. This CDR3 contains 11 residues.

The chain has TRBV6-2 or TRBV6-3 and TRBJ2-2. Germline V lookup: CDR1 MNHEY, CDR2 SVGEGT. This CDR3 is built from 13 residues. Here the CDR3 reads CASSFRRAGELFF.

The chain joins TRBV28 to TRBJ2-1; the D call of TRBD1 rests on TCRdb alone, since no DNA is present to check it. The CDR3 consists of 16 residues. Germline V gene data show CDR1 as MDHEN and CDR2 as SYDVKM. This CDR3 is CASSLPRSPGGNEQFF.

The V call is TRBV5-1, the J call TRBJ1-6; TCRdb selects TRBD1, and the lack of DNA leaves this call unchecked. Germline V gene data show CDR1 as SGHRS and CDR2 as YFSETQ. The CDR3 has 14 amino acids. CDR3 residues: CASRDLTGDSPLHF.

V usage is TRBV29-1 and J usage is TRBJ1-1; TCRdb's D call of TRBD1 is untestable without DNA. The CDR3 extends over 12 amino acids. Germline V lookup: CDR1 SQVTM, CDR2 ANQGSEA. The CDR3 protein is CSVLPGNTEAFF. Based on the CDR3 plus reference TRBV29-1 and TRBJ1-1, the full variable domain is SAVISQKPSRDICQRGTSLTIQCQVDSQVTMMFWYRQQPGQSLTLIATANQGSEATYESGFVIDKFPISRPNLTFSTLTVSNMSPEDSSIYLCSVLPGNTEAFFGQGTRLTVV.

The chain employs TRBV5-1 and TRBJ2-1. Germline V gene lookup returns CDR1 SGHRS and CDR2 YFSETQ. This CDR3 is 14 amino acids long. The CDR3 spells CASSLVGLHNEQFF.

The CDR3 spells CATSRARGNQPQHF. The chain joins TRBV15 to TRBJ1-5. Germline-derived CDR1 and CDR2 are LNHNV and YYDKDF (reference sequence). This CDR3 contains 14 residues. The full variable domain, its missing parts supplied by reference TRBV15 and TRBJ1-5, is DAMVIQNPRYQVTQFGKPVTLSCSQTLNHNVMYWYQQKSSQAPKLLFHYYDKDFNNEADTPDNFQSRRPNTSFCFLDIRSPGLGDTAMYLCATSRARGNQPQHFGDGTRLSIL.

The rearrangement links TRBV5-1 to TRBJ2-3; TCRdb's D call, TRBD2, is unchecked because there is no DNA. The CDR3 covers 14 residues. Germline CDR1 SGHRS, CDR2 YFSETQ. This chain's CDR3 is CASRKAGVSDTQYF.

The chain joins TRBV5-1 to TRBJ2-7; TCRdb returns TRBD1, unconfirmable since there is no DNA. The germline CDR1 and CDR2 sequences are SGHRS and YFSETQ. The CDR3 runs to 15 residues. CDR3 region: CASSYEGTQNNEQYF.

The V gene is TRBV4-3, the J gene TRBJ2-7; lacking DNA, the TRBD1 call made by TCRdb goes unchecked. The CDR3 totals 16 residues. The V gene's germline CDR1 is LGHNA and CDR2 YSLEER. This chain's CDR3 is CASSQAWGGASYEQYF.

This sequence joins TRBV5-6 and TRBJ2-1; the D gene TCRdb calls, TRBD1, cannot be checked with no DNA. The CDR3 runs to 14 residues. Germline assignment: CDR1 SGHDT and CDR2 YYEEEE. This chain's CDR3 is CASSPTTGGNEQFF.

Here the CDR3 reads CASSLDPLSYEQYF. The chain employs TRBV7-8 and TRBJ2-7; TCRdb outputs TRBD1, but without DNA this stays unchecked. CDR3 length equals 14 residues. Germline V CDR1 and CDR2: SGHVS, FQNEAQ.

The V call is TRBV29-1, the J call TRBJ2-1; TCRdb returns TRBD2, unconfirmable since there is no DNA. Germline lookup yields CDR1 SQVTM and CDR2 ANQGSEA. This CDR3 has 18 residues. CDR3: CRVDLTGTSGGSYNEQFF.

V usage is TRBV28 and J usage is TRBJ2-3; TCRdb's D call, TRBD2, is unchecked because there is no DNA. Germline V gene lookup returns CDR1 MDHEN and CDR2 SYDVKM. The CDR3 is 16 residues long. CDR3 in amino acids: CASRIPLAGFTDTQYF.